This TCR beta chain comes out of a study of brain T cells in children with intractable seizures. The assay was immunoSEQ multiplex PCR, and TCRdb's table has in-frame clones only and misses some. Of about 80,000 clones listed, 91% were seen once; the top ten hold approximately 25%. V gave up 7 bases and J gave up 7 bases; unmatched junction bases: 5. Germline V gene lookup returns CDR1 MNHEY and CDR2 SVGAGI. The CDR3 contains 13 residues. The origin of this receptor is a girl aged 2-10 years with Rasmussen encephalitis and intractable seizures. The sequenced sample was peripheral blood, obtained at surgery. This chain connects TRBV6-5 to TRBJ2-1; 9 bases align to TRBD1. CDR3 in amino acids: CASTETGGNEQFF. The CDR3 region has the DNA TGTGCCAGCACCGAGACAGGGGGTAATGAGCAGTTCTTC.